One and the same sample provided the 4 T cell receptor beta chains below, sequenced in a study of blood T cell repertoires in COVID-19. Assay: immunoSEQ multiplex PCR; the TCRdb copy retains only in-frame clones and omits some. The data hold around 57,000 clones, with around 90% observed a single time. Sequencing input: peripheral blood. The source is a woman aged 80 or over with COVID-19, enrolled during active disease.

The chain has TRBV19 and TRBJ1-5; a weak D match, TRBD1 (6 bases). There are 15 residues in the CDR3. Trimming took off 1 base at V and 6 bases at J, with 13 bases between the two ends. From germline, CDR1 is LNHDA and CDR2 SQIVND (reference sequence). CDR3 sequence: CASSIGQGGGQPQHF. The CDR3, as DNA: TGTGCCAGTAGTATAGGGCAGGGAGGGGGTCAGCCCCAGCATTTT.

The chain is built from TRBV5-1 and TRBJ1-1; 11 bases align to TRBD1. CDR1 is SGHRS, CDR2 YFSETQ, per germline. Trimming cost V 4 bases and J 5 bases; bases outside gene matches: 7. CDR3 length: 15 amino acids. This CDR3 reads CASSPAGTGGTEAFF. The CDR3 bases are TGCGCCAGCAGCCCAGCCGGGACAGGGGGGACTGAAGCTTTCTTT.

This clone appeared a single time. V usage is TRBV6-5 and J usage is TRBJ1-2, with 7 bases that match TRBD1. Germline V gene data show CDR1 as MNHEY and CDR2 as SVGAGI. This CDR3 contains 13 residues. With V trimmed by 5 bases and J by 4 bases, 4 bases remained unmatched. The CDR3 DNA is TGTGCCAGCAGTCTGGACAGGATCTATGGCTACACCTTC. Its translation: CASSLDRIYGYTF.

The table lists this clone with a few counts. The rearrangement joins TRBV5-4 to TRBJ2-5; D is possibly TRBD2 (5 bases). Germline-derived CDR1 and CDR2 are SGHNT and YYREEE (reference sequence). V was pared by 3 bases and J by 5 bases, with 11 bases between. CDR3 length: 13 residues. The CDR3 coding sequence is TGTGCCAGCAGCTCGGGAATAGGGGAGACCCAGTACTTC. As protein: CASSSGIGETQYF.